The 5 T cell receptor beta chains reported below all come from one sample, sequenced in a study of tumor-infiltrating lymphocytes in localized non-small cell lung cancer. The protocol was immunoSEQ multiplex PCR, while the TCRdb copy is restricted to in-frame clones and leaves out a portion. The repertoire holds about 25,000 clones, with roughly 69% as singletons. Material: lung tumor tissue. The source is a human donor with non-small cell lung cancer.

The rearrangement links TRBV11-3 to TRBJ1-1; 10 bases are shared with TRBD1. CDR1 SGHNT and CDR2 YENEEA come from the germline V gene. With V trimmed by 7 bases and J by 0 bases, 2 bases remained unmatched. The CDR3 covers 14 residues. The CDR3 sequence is CASIGTGVNTEAFF. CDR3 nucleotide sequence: TGTGCCAGCATCGGGACAGGGGTGAACACTGAAGCTTTCTTT.

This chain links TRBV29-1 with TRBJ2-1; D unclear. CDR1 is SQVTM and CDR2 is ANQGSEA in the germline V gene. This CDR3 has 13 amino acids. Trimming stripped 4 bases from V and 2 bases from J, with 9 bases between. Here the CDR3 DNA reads TGCAGCGTTGTAGGGCAGACCTACAATGAGCAGTTCTTC. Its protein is CSVVGQTYNEQFF.

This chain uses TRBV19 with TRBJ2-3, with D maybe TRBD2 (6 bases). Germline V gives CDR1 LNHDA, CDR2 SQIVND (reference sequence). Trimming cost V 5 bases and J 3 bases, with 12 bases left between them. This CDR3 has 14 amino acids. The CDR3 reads CASSLGGGTDTQYF. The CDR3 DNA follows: TGTGCCAGTAGTTTGGGAGGCGGGACAGATACGCAGTATTTT.

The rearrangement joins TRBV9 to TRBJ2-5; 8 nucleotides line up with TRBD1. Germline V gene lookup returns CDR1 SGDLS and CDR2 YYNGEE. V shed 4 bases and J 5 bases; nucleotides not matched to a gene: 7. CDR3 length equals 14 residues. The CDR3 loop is CASSIPGTGETQYF. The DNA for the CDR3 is TGTGCCAGCAGCATCCCCGGGACAGGCGAGACCCAGTACTTC.

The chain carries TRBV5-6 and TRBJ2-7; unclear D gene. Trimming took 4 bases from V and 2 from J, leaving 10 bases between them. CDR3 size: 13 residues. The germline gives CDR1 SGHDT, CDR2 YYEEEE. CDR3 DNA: TGTGCCAGCAGCCTCCCATACACCTACGAGCAGTACTTC. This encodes CASSLPYTYEQYF.